These T cell receptor beta chains were read from a single sample in a study of cytomegalovirus exposure and HLA in healthy donors. Clones were sequenced by immunoSEQ multiplex PCR, and TCRdb holds only the in-frame ones, with some missing. The repertoire consists of a few hundred thousand clones, with around 86% occurring once and the leading ten covering 1%. Sequences were obtained from PBMCs. The receptors come from a woman aged 18-29 years in good health and CMV-seronegative. Both conserved end residues are trimmed from each CDR3.

V,CDR3
TRBV9,ASTPANTGELF
TRBV27,ASSLRKGVGEAF
TRBV11-2,ASSLQEYQPQH
TRBV6-5,ASSRGGGAPYEQY
TRBV5-1,ASSPLRGGSDEQF
TRBV7-3,ASSLGRDAEAF
TRBV5-8,ASSSGQVSYEQY
TRBV11-3,ASSFLGSRVAF
TRBV6-5,ASSYSGGALLEQY
TRBV27,ASSLEGDAYEQY